These 20 T cell receptor beta chains came from one sample sequenced in a study of cytomegalovirus exposure and HLA in healthy donors. This PCR relied on a set of 60 Vbeta primers and 13 Jbeta primers. Clones were read by immunoSEQ multiplex PCR, and TCRdb kept only the in-frame ones, dropping some. This table holds about 150,000 clones, more than 65% found once. Sequencing input: PBMCs. The receptors stem from a man in his fifties in good health and CMV-seropositive.

V usage is TRBV27 and J usage is TRBJ2-7; TRBD1 matches 8 bases. Germline loops: CDR1 MNHEY, CDR2 SMNVEV (reference sequence). The CDR3 totals 13 residues. V dropped 6 bases and J dropped 5; count of bases not matched to a gene: 6. CDR3 region: CASRGTGSDEQYF. Written as DNA, the CDR3 is TGTGCCAGCAGAGGGACAGGTTCGGACGAGCAGTACTTC.

This sequence joins TRBV6-5 and TRBJ2-5, with a weak D call TRBD1 (5 bases). The CDR3 is made up of 15 amino acids. Looked up from germline, CDR1 is MNHEY and CDR2 is SVGAGI. V was trimmed by 6 bases and J by 1 base, leaving 15 bases between them. DNA for the CDR3: TGTGCCAGCAGCCGAGGACACCCGATCCAAGAGACCCAGTACTTC. Protein product: CASSRGHPIQETQYF.

The chain recombines TRBV6-5 with TRBJ1-6; D call uncertain. Germline CDR1 and CDR2: MNHEY and SVGAGI. The CDR3 has 13 amino acids. V dropped 5 bases and J dropped 10 bases, with 12 bases sitting between them. The CDR3 reads CASSPGYRSPLHF. CDR3 bases: TGTGCCAGCAGTCCGGGTTATCGGTCACCCCTCCACTTT.

This clone came up once. This chain uses TRBV5-1 with TRBJ2-5; TRBD2 agrees at 15 bases. The length of the CDR3 is 16 residues. The germline gives CDR1 SGHRS, CDR2 YFSETQ. V lost 4 bases and J lost 5; bases outside the gene matches: 6. CDR3 protein: CASSRWTSGRVETQYF. The CDR3 DNA reads as TGCGCCAGCAGCCGCTGGACTAGCGGGAGGGTTGAGACCCAGTACTTC.

The chain employs TRBV5-1 and TRBJ2-1; 8 positions agree with TRBD2. Trimming at V came to 4 bases and at J to 5 bases, leaving 11 bases not matched to a gene. The CDR3 length is 16 residues. CDR1 SGHRS and CDR2 YFSETQ come from the germline V gene. CDR3 sequence (DNA): TGCGCCAGCAGCATCTCACTAGCGGAGCCAGACAATGAGCAGTTCTTC. Residues: CASSISLAEPDNEQFF.

This clone was recorded only once. A read error may account for a junction end that differs from germline. The chain recombines TRBV7-6 with TRBJ2-1, with TRBD2 matching over 8 bases. This CDR3 has 18 amino acids. The germline V gene encodes CDR1 SGHVS and CDR2 FNYEAQ. The CDR3: CASSLSGSGGRFYTEQFF. The CDR3 DNA is TGTGCCAGCAGCTTATCGGGGTCCGGCGGGAGGTTCTACACTGAGCAGTTCTTC. Supplemented by reference TRBV7-6 and TRBJ2-1, the full variable domain reads GAGVSQSPRYKVTKRGQDVALRCDPISGHVSLYWYRQALGQGPEFLTYFNYEAQQDKSGLPNDRFSAERPEGSISTLTIQRTEQRDSAMYRCASSLSGSGGRFYTEQFFGPGTRLTVL.

The CDR3 is CASSPGLAGVYEQYF. As DNA, the CDR3 is TGTGCCAGCAGCCCCGGACTAGCGGGAGTCTACGAGCAGTACTTC. The J gene is TRBJ2-7, the V gene TRBV9; 13 bases agree with TRBD2. V trimming: 4 bases; J trimming: 3 bases; junction bases outside the gene matches: 4. The CDR3 extends over 15 amino acids. Germline CDR1 and CDR2: SGDLS and YYNGEE.

The V and J genes are TRBV10-2 and TRBJ1-2; 7 bases fit TRBD1. The CDR3 length is 13 residues. Losses at the gene ends were 3 bases for V and 4 bases for J; bases not matched to a gene: 2. Germline loops: CDR1 WSHSY, CDR2 SAAADI. The CDR3 region is CASSESGGYGYTF. For the CDR3, the DNA is TGCGCCAGCAGTGAATCAGGGGGCTATGGCTACACCTTC.

V is TRBV21-1 and J is TRBJ2-7; no check of the table's D call, TRBD2, against the DNA was made. TRBV21-1 is an annotated pseudogene. The CDR3 spans 14 residues. The CDR3 sequence: CASSKWDSTYEQYF. CDR3 nucleotides: TGTGCCAGCAGCAAATGGGACTCCACCTACGAGCAGTACTTC.

CDR3 in DNA: TGTGCCAGCAGCCAGGGGGCAGATACGCAGTATTTT. Translating it yields CASSQGADTQYF. The chain is built from TRBV7-3 and TRBJ2-3, with 7 nucleotides matching TRBD1. Germline V CDR1 and CDR2: SGHTA, FQGTGA. This CDR3 is 12 amino acids long. J gave up 4 bases and V 5 bases, and 0 bases lay outside the gene matches. The complete variable domain, with remaining parts taken from reference TRBV7-3 and TRBJ2-3, reads GAGVSQTPSNKVTEKGKYVELRCDPISGHTALYWYRQSLGQGPEFLIYFQGTGAADDSGLPNDRFFAVRPEGSVSTLKIQRTERGDSAVYLCASSQGADTQYFGPGTRLTVL.

This clone was recorded once. The chain combines TRBV28 with TRBJ2-1, with no clear D. Germline V gene lookup returns CDR1 MDHEN and CDR2 SYDVKM. The CDR3 runs 14 residues. Between the trimmed V and J ends, which lost 9 bases and 0 bases, there was a span of 12 bases. This CDR3 is CASTDSSSYNEQFF. In DNA form, the CDR3 reads TGTGCCAGTACCGACTCGAGCTCCTACAATGAGCAGTTCTTC.

The rearrangement links TRBV7-2 to TRBJ2-3; TRBD2 aligns across 16 bases. Germline-derived CDR1 and CDR2 are SGHTA and FQGNSA. This CDR3 region has 16 residues. The V segment lost 7 bases and the J segment 4 bases; nucleotides outside the gene matches: 5. As DNA, the CDR3 is TGTGCCAGCATCCCGGGACTAGCGGGAGGGGCAGATACGCAGTATTTT. The encoded protein is CASIPGLAGGADTQYF.

This clone appeared a few times. The chain couples TRBV29-1 to TRBJ2-1; the D is unclear. Trimming stripped 8 bases from V and 0 bases from J, with 11 bases between. The CDR3 has 13 amino acids. Looked up from germline, CDR1 is SQVTM and CDR2 is ANQGSEA. The CDR3 spells CSTRSSSYNEQFF. CDR3 DNA sequence: TGCAGCACGCGATCGAGCTCCTACAATGAGCAGTTCTTC.

The chain joins TRBV7-9 to TRBJ2-3; the match to TRBD1 covers 9 bases. The CDR3 consists of 15 residues. Germline trimming cut 4 bases from V and 0 bases from J; bases unmatched to any gene: 2. The germline CDR1 and CDR2 sequences are SEHNR and FQNEAQ (reference sequence). The CDR3 spells CASSSGTGSTDTQYF. The CDR3 nucleotides are TGTGCCAGCAGCTCCGGGACAGGGAGCACAGATACGCAGTATTTT. The full variable domain, with the rest looked up from reference TRBV7-9 and TRBJ2-3, is DTGVSQNPRHKITKRGQNVTFRCDPISEHNRLYWYRQTLGQGPEFLTYFQNEAQLEKSRLLSDRFSAERPKGSFSTLEIQRTEQGDSAMYLCASSSGTGSTDTQYFGPGTRLTVL.

This clone was seen a few times. The chain recombines TRBV6-6 with TRBJ2-1; TRBD2 matches 11 bases. Germline CDR1 is MNHNY and CDR2 is SVGAGI (reference sequence). CDR3 length: 16 amino acids. Trimming at V came to 6 bases and at J to 8 bases, leaving 12 bases not matched to a gene. The CDR3 loop is CASRNGLAGPKDEQFF. Here the CDR3 DNA reads TGTGCCAGCAGGAATGGACTAGCGGGCCCAAAAGATGAGCAGTTCTTC.

The chain has TRBV6-6 and TRBJ1-2, with 7 bases identical to TRBD1. The ends lost 7 bases at V and 8 bases at J; junction bases unmatched: 7. In germline, CDR1 is MNHNY, CDR2 SVGAGI (reference sequence). CDR3 length: 12 amino acids. Written as DNA, the CDR3 is TGTGCCAGCACCGGACAGGTCTACGGCTACACCTTC. It codes for CASTGQVYGYTF.

Concerning this clone itself: A junction boundary mismatches the germline segment, possibly from a read error. This rearrangement joins TRBV7-7 to TRBJ2-2; 12 positions agree with TRBD2. Germline V CDR1 and CDR2: SSHAT, FNYEAQ (reference sequence). This CDR3 region has 16 residues. The CDR3: CASSPRLAGEAGELFF. As DNA, the CDR3 is TGTGCTAGCAGCCCGCGACTAGCGGGAGAGGCCGGGGAGCTGTTTTTT.

This clone appeared a few times. The chain's CDR3 is CATSAGVEETQYF. The CDR3 DNA reads as TGTGCCACCAGCGCGGGTGTTGAAGAGACCCAGTACTTC. The V call is TRBV6-5, the J call TRBJ2-5, with a possible D match to TRBD2 (5 bases). Germline V CDR1 and CDR2: MNHEY, SVGAGI. V lost 10 bases and J lost 3, with 15 bases in between. The CDR3 sequence is 13 residues long.

The V and J genes are TRBV5-4 and TRBJ1-2; no clear D gene. CDR1 and CDR2 from the germline V gene are SGHNT and YYREEE (reference sequence). Trimming shortened V by 0 bases and J by 5 bases, and 14 bases separated the two germline ends. This CDR3 has 15 residues. CDR3 amino acids: CASSLGGQSRYGYTF. CDR3 DNA: TGTGCCAGCAGCTTGGGAGGGCAAAGTCGGTATGGCTACACCTTC.

The chain joins TRBV5-4 to TRBJ1-1; 8 nucleotides align to TRBD1. The CDR3 loop spans 15 amino acids. Germline V CDR1 and CDR2: SGHNT, YYREEE (reference sequence). J gave up 3 bases and V 3 bases, and 7 bases lay outside the gene matches. CDR3 in DNA: TGTGCCAGCAGCTCTTCAGGGGGCGCAGACACTGAAGCTTTCTTT. It codes for CASSSSGGADTEAFF.